A single sample is the source of the 17 T cell receptor beta chains below, sequenced in a study of blood T cell repertoires in COVID-19. Sequencing was performed with immunoSEQ multiplex PCR; in TCRdb, only in-frame clones are kept and a portion is missing. There are about 370,000 clones in the sample; 80% to 90% occur only once, and less than 3.5% lies in the top ten. The source material was peripheral blood. These TCRs come from a woman in her 30s with COVID-19, enrolled during active disease.

The chain combines TRBV3-1 (or the pseudogene TRBV3-2) with TRBJ2-5; 13 nucleotides agree with TRBD2. Germline assignment: CDR1 LGHDT and CDR2 YNNKEL (reference sequence). The length of the CDR3 is 16 residues. The J segment lost 1 base and the V segment lost 4 bases, leaving 3 bases of the junction unmatched. In nucleotides, the CDR3 is TGTGCCAGCAGCCGGGGACTAGCGGGGACCCAAGAGACCCAGTACTTC. This encodes CASSRGLAGTQETQYF.

V gene TRBV5-1 combines with J gene TRBJ1-4; D might be TRBD1 (6 bases). The ends were cut back, 5 bases at V and 2 bases at J, with 7 bases in the middle. CDR1 is SGHRS, CDR2 YFSETQ, per germline. The CDR3 extends over 13 amino acids. The CDR3 reads CASRGQTNEKLFF. Here the CDR3 DNA reads TGCGCCAGCAGAGGACAGACTAATGAAAAACTGTTTTTT.

The chain links TRBV18 to TRBJ2-1; 11 bases are shared with TRBD2. V shed 1 base and J 0 bases; nucleotides not matched to a gene: 8. The CDR3 length is 19 residues. The germline V gene has CDR1 KGHSH and CDR2 LQKENI. CDR3 region: CASSPRPSGGRDSYNEQFF. Here the CDR3 DNA reads TGTGCCAGCTCACCACGCCCTAGCGGGGGGCGCGACTCCTACAATGAGCAGTTCTTC.

This clone has a handful of counts. This chain links TRBV11-2 with TRBJ1-3; a weak D match, TRBD1 (5 bases). Trimming removed 3 bases at V and 0 bases at J, with 9 bases between. The CDR3 has 15 amino acids. CDR1 and CDR2 (germline): SGHAT, FQNNGV. The CDR3: CASSLGGYSGNTIYF. CDR3 in DNA: TGTGCCAGCAGCTTGGGGGGATACTCTGGAAACACCATATATTTT.

The chain recombines TRBV29-1 with TRBJ2-5; D is unresolved. In germline, CDR1 is SQVTM, CDR2 ANQGSEA. Trimming shortened V by 4 bases and J by 5 bases, and 11 bases separated the two germline ends. This CDR3 has 12 residues. The CDR3 DNA reads TGCAGCGTTGGCGCGATGTCGGAGACCCAGTACTTC. Translating gives CSVGAMSETQYF.

The genes are TRBV10-2 and TRBJ2-7; 10 positions match TRBD1. Germline V gene data show CDR1 as WSHSY and CDR2 as SAAADI. This CDR3 contains 12 residues. V gave up 6 bases and J gave up 12 bases; unmatched junction bases: 8. CDR3: CASSSGTGVSYV. The CDR3 nucleotides read TGCGCCAGCAGCTCCGGGACAGGGGTGTCGTACGTC.

The chain is built from TRBV2 and TRBJ2-5, with 8 bases lining up with TRBD2. J lost 5 bases, V lost 5 bases, and 7 bases had no gene match. This CDR3 has 14 amino acids. Germline CDR1 reads SNHLY; CDR2 reads FYNNEI. The CDR3, as DNA: TGTGCCAGCAGTCAGGACCGGGGGGGTGAGACCCAGTACTTC. Residues: CASSQDRGGETQYF. The whole variable domain, remainder taken from reference TRBV2 and TRBJ2-5, is EPEVTQTPSHQVTQMGQEVILRCVPISNHLYFYWYRQILGQKVEFLVSFYNNEISEKSEIFDDQFSVERPDGSNFTLKIRSTKLEDSAMYFCASSQDRGGETQYFGPGTRLLVL.

The chain has TRBV25-1 and TRBJ1-2, with a tentative D call TRBD1 (5 bases). The V gene's germline CDR1 is MGHDK and CDR2 SYGVNS. The CDR3 is 13 amino acids. The V end was cut by 8 bases, the J end by 4 bases, with 14 bases between. The CDR3 sequence: CASGGGGGYGYTF. CDR3 bases: TGTGCCAGCGGCGGGGGGGGAGGCTATGGCTACACCTTC.

The DNA for the CDR3 is TGTGCCAGCAGCGTCAGGGGGGTGAACACCGGGGAGCTGTTTTTT. Translated: CASSVRGVNTGELFF. This sequence joins TRBV7-2 and TRBJ2-2, with TRBD1 as a possible D gene (7 bases). Looked up from germline, CDR1 is SGHTA and CDR2 is FQGNSA. The CDR3 is 15 residues long. The V end lost 5 bases, the J end lost 1 base, and 11 bases lay between the germline ends.

This clone was seen once. The chain combines TRBV7-8 with TRBJ1-1, with 9 bases aligning to TRBD1. The CDR3 is made up of 17 amino acids. Per germline, CDR1 SGHVS and CDR2 FQNEAQ. Trimming cost V 0 bases and J 2 bases; bases outside gene matches: 7. The CDR3 nucleotides read TGTGCCAGCAGCTTAGCTCTACAGGGGGCTAGAAACACTGAAGCTTTCTTT. The encoded protein is CASSLALQGARNTEAFF.

CDR3 amino acids: CATSGGRSYNEQFF. The CDR3, as DNA: TGTGCCACCAGTGGCGGGAGGTCCTACAATGAGCAGTTCTTC. The rearrangement joins TRBV24-1 to TRBJ2-1; 8 bases match TRBD2. The germline V gene encodes CDR1 KGHDR and CDR2 SFDVKD. The CDR3 sequence is 14 residues long. The ends lost 5 bases at V and 1 base at J; junction bases unmatched: 0.

This clone has only a few counts. The V call is TRBV27, the J call TRBJ2-7, with D uncertain. The CDR3 has 15 amino acids. The V and J ends lost 0 bases and 2 bases respectively, with 11 bases between them. Germline V gives CDR1 MNHEY, CDR2 SMNVEV (reference sequence). The DNA for the CDR3 is TGTGCCAGCAGTTTATCGGGTCCAGGCACCTACGAGCAGTACTTC. Amino acid sequence: CASSLSGPGTYEQYF.

V gene TRBV18 combines with J gene TRBJ1-2; D unresolved. CDR3 length equals 14 residues. The germline V gene has CDR1 KGHSH and CDR2 LQKENI. Trimming took off 1 base at V and 4 bases at J, with 10 bases between the two ends. The CDR3: CASSPQGVGYGYTF. CDR3 bases: TGTGCCAGCTCACCACAGGGAGTCGGCTATGGCTACACCTTC. Full variable domain (outside the CDR3, taken from reference TRBV18 and TRBJ1-2): NAGVMQNPRHLVRRRGQEARLRCSPMKGHSHVYWYRQLPEEGLKFMVYLQKENIIDESGMPKERFSAEFPKEGPSILRIQQVVRGDSAAYFCASSPQGVGYGYTFGSGTRLTVV.

In this sample, this clone turned up once. The CDR3, as DNA: TGCAGCGTTGTAATCTTAGAGAACACTGAAGCTTTCTTT. Protein product: CSVVILENTEAFF. The J gene is TRBJ1-1, the V gene TRBV29-1; D call uncertain. The V gene's germline CDR1 is SQVTM and CDR2 ANQGSEA. The CDR3 extends over 13 amino acids. V lost 4 bases and J lost 1, with 10 bases in between.

The chain joins TRBV29-1 to TRBJ2-2, with TRBD1 matching 12 bases. V lost 4 bases, J lost 8 bases, and 11 bases stayed unmatched. This CDR3 contains 16 residues. The germline CDR1 and CDR2 sequences are SQVTM and ANQGSEA. CDR3 loop: CSVVPRGTGGSGELFF. The CDR3, as DNA: TGCAGCGTTGTTCCGCGGGGGACAGGGGGCTCAGGGGAGCTGTTTTTT.

This clone was counted once. The chain joins TRBV21-1 to TRBJ2-7; the D call in the table, TRBD2, was not verified against the DNA. TRBV21-1 is reported as a pseudogene. The CDR3 is made up of 16 amino acids. CDR3 DNA sequence: TGTGCCAGCAGCACTCCCCTGGGTAGCGGCTCCTACGAGCAGTACGTC. Its protein is CASSTPLGSGSYEQYV.

This chain connects TRBV3-1 (or the pseudogene TRBV3-2) to TRBJ1-4, with D perhaps TRBD1 (6 bases). Trimming removed 6 bases at V and 4 bases at J, with 12 bases between. Looked up from germline, CDR1 is LGHDT and CDR2 is YNNKEL (reference sequence). The CDR3 extends over 14 amino acids. The CDR3 sequence is CASSSDRNNEKLFF. CDR3 coding DNA: TGTGCCAGCAGTTCCGACAGGAATAATGAAAAACTGTTTTTT.